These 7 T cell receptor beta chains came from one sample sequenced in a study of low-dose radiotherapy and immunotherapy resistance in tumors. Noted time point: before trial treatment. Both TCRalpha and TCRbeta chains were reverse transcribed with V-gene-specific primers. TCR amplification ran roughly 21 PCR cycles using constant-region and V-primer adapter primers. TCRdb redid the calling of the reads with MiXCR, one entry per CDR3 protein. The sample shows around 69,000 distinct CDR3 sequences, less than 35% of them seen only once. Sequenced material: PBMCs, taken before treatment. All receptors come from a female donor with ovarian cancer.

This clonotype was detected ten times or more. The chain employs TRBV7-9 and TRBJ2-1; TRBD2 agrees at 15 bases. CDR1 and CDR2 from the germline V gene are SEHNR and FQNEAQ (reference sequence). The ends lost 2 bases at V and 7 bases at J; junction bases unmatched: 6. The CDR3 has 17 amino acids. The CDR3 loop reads CASSLPRTSGGANEQFF. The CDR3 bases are TGTGCCAGCAGCTTACCTAGGACTAGCGGGGGGGCGAATGAGCAGTTCTTC.

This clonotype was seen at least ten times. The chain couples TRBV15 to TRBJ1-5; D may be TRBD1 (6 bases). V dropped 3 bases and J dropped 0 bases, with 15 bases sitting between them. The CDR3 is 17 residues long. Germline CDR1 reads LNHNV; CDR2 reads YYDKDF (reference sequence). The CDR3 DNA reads TGTGCCACCAGCAGTCCAACAAGGGGGAATAGCAATCAGCCCCAGCATTTT. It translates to CATSSPTRGNSNQPQHF.

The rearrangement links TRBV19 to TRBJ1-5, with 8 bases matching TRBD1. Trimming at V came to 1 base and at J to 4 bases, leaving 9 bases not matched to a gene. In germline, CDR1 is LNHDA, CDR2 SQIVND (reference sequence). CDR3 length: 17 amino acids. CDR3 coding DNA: TGTGCCAGTAGTATAGTAGGACAGGGTTTTGGGAATCAGCCCCAGCATTTT. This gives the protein CASSIVGQGFGNQPQHF.

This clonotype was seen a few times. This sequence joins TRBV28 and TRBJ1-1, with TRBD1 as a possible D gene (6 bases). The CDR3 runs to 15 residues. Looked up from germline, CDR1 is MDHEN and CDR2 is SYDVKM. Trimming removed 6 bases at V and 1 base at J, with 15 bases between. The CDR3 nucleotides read TGTGCCAGCAGCCCCACGGGGGCGAGGAACACTGAAGCTTTCTTT. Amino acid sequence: CASSPTGARNTEAFF.

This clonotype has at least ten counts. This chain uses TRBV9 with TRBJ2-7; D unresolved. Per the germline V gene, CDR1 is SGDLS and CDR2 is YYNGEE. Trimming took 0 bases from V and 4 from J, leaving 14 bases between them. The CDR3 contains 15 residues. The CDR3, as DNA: TGTGCCAGCAGCGTAGTGGCAGGAAACCCTTACGAGCAGTACTTC. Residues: CASSVVAGNPYEQYF.

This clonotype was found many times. DNA for the CDR3: TGTGCCTGGAGTCCGGACTGGCGCGGGAACAATGAGCAGTTCTTC. Its translation: CAWSPDWRGNNEQFF. The rearrangement links TRBV30 to TRBJ2-1; tentatively, D is TRBD2 (6 bases). CDR1 is GTSNPN and CDR2 is SVGIG in the germline V gene (reference sequence). This CDR3 is 15 amino acids long. The V end was cut by 2 bases, the J end by 5 bases, with 16 bases between.

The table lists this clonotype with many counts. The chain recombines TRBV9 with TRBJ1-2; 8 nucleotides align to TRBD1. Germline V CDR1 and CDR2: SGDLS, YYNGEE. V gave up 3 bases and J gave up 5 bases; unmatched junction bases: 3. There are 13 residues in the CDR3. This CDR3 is CASSGGQGYGYTF. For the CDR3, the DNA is TGTGCCAGCAGCGGAGGACAGGGATATGGCTACACCTTC. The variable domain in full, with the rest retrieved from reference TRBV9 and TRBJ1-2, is DSGVTQTPKHLITATGQRVTLRCSPRSGDLSVYWYQQSLDQGLQFLIQYYNGEERAKGNILERFSAQQFPDLHSELNLSSLELGDSALYFCASSGGQGYGYTFGSGTRLTVV.